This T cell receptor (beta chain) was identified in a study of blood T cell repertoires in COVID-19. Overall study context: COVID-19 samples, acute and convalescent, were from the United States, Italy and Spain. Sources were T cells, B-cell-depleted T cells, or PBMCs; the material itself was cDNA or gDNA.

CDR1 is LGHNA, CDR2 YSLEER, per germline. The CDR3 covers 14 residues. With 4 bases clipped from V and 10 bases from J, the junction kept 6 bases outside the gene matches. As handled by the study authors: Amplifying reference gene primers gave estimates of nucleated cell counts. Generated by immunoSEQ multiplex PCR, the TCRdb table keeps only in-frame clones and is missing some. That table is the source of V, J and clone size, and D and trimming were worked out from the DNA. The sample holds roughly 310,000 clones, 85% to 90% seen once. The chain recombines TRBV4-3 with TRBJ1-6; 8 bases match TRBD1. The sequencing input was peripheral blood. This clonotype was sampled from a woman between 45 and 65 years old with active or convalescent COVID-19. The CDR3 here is CASSPTGGHSPLHF. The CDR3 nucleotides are TGCGCCAGCAGCCCCACAGGGGGGCACTCACCCCTCCACTTT.